This TCR beta chain was profiled in a study of blood T cell repertoires in COVID-19. Turning to the study itself: COVID-19 samples from acute and convalescent phases originated in the United States, Italy and Spain. PBMCs, B-cell-depleted T cells, or T cells were the source of the cDNA or gDNA that made up the material.

The CDR3 spans 15 residues. Trimming shortened V by 3 bases and J by 3 bases, and 14 bases separated the two germline ends. CDR1 is KGHSH, CDR2 LQKENI, per germline. Methods used by the authors: Amplification of reference gene primers provided the estimated nucleated cell counts. Repertoires were generated with immunoSEQ multiplex PCR, while TCRdb's copy carries only in-frame clones and drops some. The D gene and trimming were derived from the DNA, and the V and J assignments and clone size from that table. Of around 120,000 clones in the sample, 85% to 90% were seen once. The rearrangement uses TRBV18 and TRBJ2-5, with D perhaps TRBD1 (5 bases). The sequenced sample was peripheral blood. The origin of this receptor is an older man who had recovered from COVID-19. The CDR3 protein is CASSPAGFLEETQYF. The CDR3 region has the DNA TGTGCCAGCTCACCCGCAGGGTTTTTGGAAGAGACCCAGTACTTC.